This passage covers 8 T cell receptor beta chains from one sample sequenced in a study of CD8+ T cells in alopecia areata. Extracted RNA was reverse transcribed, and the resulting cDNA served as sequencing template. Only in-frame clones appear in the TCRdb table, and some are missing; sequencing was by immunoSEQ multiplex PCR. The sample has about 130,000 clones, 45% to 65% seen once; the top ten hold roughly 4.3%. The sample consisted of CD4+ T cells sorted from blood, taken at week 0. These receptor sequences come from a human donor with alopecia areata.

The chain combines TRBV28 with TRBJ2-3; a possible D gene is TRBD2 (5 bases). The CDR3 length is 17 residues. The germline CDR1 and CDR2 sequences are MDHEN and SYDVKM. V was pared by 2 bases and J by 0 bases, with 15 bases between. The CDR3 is CASSLDYIGGSTDTQYF. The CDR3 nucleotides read TGTGCCAGCAGTTTAGATTACATCGGCGGGAGCACAGATACGCAGTATTTT.

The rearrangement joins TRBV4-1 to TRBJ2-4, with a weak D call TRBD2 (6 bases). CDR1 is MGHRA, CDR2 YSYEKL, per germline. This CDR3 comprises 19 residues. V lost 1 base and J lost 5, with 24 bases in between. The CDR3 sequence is CASSQASGRSEGRENIQYF. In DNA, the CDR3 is TGCGCCAGCAGCCAAGCTTCCGGTCGATCGGAGGGAAGGGAAAACATTCAGTACTTC.

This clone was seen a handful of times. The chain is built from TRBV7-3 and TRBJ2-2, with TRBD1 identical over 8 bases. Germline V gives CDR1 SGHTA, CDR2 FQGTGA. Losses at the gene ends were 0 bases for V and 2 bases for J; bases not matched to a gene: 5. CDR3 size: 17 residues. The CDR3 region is CASSLTLTGDNTGELFF. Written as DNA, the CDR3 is TGTGCCAGCAGCTTAACATTGACAGGGGACAACACCGGGGAGCTGTTTTTT.

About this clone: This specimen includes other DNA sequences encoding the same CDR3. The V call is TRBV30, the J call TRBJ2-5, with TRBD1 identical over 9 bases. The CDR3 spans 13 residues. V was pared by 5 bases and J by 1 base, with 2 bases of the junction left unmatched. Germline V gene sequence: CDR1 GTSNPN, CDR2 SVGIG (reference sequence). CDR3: CAWGDRAQETQYF. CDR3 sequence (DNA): TGTGCCTGGGGGGACAGGGCCCAAGAGACCCAGTACTTC.

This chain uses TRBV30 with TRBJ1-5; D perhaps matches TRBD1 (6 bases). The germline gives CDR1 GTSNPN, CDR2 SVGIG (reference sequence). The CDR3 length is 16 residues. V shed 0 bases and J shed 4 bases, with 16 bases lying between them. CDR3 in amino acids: CAWSVQIRQENQPQHF. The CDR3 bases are TGTGCCTGGAGTGTACAGATTCGACAGGAGAATCAGCCCCAGCATTTT.

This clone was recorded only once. CDR3 amino acids: CASSSGESYEQYF. For the CDR3, the DNA is TGTGCCAGCAGCTCCGGCGAGTCCTACGAGCAGTACTTC. The chain is built from TRBV7-3 and TRBJ2-7; no firm D call. The germline V gene has CDR1 SGHTA and CDR2 FQGTGA. Trimming took off 4 bases at V and 1 base at J, with 8 bases between the two ends. CDR3 length: 13 amino acids.

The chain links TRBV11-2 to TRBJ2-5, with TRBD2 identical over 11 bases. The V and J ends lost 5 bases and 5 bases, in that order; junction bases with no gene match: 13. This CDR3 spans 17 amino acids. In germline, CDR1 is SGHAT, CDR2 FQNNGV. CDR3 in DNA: TGTGCCAGCAGCGCCGGGACTAGCGGTGTTGGGGTGGAGACCCAGTACTTC. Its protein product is CASSAGTSGVGVETQYF.

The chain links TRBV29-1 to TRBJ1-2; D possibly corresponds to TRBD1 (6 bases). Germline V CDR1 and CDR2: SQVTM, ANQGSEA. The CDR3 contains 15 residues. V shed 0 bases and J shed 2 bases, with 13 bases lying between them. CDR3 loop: CSVEDRGSINYGYTF. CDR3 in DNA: TGCAGCGTTGAAGATAGGGGGAGCATCAACTATGGCTACACCTTC.